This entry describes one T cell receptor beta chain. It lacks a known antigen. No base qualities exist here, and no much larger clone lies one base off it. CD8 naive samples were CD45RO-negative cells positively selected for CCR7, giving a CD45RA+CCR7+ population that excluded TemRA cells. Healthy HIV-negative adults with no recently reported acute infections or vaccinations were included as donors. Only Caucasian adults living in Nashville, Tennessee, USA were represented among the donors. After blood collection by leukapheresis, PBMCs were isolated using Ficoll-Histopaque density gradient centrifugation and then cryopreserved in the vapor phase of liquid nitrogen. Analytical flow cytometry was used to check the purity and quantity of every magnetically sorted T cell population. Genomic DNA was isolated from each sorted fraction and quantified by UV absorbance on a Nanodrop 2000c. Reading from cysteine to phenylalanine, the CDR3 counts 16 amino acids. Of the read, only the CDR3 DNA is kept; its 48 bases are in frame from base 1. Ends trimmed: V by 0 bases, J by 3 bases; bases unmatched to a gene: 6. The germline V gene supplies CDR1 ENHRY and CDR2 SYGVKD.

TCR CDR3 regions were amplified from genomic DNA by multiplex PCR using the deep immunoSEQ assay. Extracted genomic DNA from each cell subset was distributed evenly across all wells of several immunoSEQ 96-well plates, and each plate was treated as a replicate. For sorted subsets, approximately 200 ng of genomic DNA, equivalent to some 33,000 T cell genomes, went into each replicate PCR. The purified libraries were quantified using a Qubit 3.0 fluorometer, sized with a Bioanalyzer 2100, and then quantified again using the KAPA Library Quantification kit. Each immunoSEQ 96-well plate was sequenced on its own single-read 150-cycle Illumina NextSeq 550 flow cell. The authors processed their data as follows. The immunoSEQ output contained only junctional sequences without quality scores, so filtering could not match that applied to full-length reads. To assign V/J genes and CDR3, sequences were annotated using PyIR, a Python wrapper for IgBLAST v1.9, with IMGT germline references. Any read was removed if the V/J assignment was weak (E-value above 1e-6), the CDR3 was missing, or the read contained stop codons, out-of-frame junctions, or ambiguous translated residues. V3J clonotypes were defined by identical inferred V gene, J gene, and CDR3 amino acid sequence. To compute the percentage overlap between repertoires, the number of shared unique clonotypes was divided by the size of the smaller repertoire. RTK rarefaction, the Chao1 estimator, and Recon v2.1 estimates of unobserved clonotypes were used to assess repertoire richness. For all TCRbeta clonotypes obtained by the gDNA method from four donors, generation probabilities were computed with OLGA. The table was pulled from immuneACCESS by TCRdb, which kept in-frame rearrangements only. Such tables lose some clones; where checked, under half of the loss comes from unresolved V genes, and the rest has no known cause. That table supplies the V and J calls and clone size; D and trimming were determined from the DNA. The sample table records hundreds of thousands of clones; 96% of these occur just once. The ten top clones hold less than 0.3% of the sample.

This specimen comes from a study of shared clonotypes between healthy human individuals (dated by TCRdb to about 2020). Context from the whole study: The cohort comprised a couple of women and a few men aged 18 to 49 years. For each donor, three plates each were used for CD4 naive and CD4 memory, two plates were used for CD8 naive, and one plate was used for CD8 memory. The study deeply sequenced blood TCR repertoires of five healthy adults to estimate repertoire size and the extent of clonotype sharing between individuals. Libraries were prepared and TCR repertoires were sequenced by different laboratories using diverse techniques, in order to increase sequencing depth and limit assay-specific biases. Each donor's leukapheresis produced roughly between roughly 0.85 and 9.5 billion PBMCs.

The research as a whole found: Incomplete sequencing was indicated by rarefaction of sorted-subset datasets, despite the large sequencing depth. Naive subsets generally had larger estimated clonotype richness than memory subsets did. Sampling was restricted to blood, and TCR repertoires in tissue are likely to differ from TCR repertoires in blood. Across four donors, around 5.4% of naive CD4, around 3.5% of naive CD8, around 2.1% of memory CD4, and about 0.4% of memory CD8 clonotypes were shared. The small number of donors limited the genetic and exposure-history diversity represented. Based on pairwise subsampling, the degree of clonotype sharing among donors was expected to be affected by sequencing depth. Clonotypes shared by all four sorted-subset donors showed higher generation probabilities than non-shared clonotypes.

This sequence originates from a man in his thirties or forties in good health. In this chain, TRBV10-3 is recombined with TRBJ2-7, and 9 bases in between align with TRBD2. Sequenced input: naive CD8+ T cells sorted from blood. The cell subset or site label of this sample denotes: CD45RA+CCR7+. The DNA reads TGTGCCATCAGTGAGTCTTCCCTAGCGGGAAACTACGAGCAGTACTTC. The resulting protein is CAISESSLAGNYEQYF.